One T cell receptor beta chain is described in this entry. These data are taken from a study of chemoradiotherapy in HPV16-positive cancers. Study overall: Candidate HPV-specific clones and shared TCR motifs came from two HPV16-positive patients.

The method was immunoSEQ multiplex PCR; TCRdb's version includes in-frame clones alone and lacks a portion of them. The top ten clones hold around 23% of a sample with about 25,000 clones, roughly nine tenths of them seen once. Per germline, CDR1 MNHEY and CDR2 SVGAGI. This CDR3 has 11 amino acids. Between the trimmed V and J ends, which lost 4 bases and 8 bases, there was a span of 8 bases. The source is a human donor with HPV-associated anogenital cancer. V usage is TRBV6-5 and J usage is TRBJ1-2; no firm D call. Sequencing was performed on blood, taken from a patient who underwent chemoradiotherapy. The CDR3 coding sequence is TGTGCCAGCAGTTCCGAGGGAGGCTACACCTTC. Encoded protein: CASSSEGGYTF.